This T cell receptor beta chain originates from a study of T cell repertoires in cytomegalovirus infection. A word on this clonotype: Its antigen is undetermined.

V shed 5 bases, J shed 1 base, and the junction held 7 bases outside the gene matches. The CDR3 consists of 15 residues. Germline V lookup: CDR1 MNHEY, CDR2 SMNVEV (reference sequence). TCRdb passed the reads through MiXCR, listing each CDR3 protein once. The table shows roughly 800,000 distinct CDR3 sequences, with about 27% occurring only once. The rearrangement joins TRBV27 to TRBJ2-5; 7 bases fit TRBD1. The sequences come from cultured CD8+ T cells from PBMCs, collected from culture after CMV antigen stimulation. The clonotype comes from a human donor in good health (CMV status not recorded). Some clones in this sample may be carry-over from other donors' samples. This CDR3 reads CASSRLDRVQETQYF. CDR3 bases: TGTGCCAGCAGTCGACTTGACAGGGTCCAAGAGACCCAGTACTTC.